The 21 T cell receptor beta chains listed next were all sequenced from one sample in a study of blood T cell repertoires in COVID-19. Assay used: immunoSEQ multiplex PCR; TCRdb lists only in-frame clones, some missing. The sample has more than 200,000 clones, around 90% seen once. Sequences were obtained from PBMCs or T cells enriched from blood (not recorded which). The receptor set was obtained from a woman aged 50 to 60 who had recovered from COVID-19.

The J gene is TRBJ1-1, the V gene TRBV19, with unresolved D. The CDR3 contains 16 residues. Per germline, CDR1 LNHDA and CDR2 SQIVND (reference sequence). Trimming cost V 8 bases and J 0 bases, with 19 bases left between them. For the CDR3, the DNA is TGTGCCAGTGCCCCGGGCCGCGGGTTCATGAACACTGAAGCTTTCTTT. Protein: CASAPGRGFMNTEAFF.

The chain links TRBV18 to TRBJ2-3, with D maybe TRBD2 (6 bases). The germline V gene encodes CDR1 KGHSH and CDR2 LQKENI. The V end lost 3 bases, the J end lost 1 base, and 11 bases lay between the germline ends. This CDR3 has 15 residues. This CDR3 is CASSPLQRGTDTQYF. CDR3 coding DNA: TGTGCCAGCTCACCTCTCCAGCGGGGCACAGATACGCAGTATTTT.

The genes are TRBV3-1 (or the pseudogene TRBV3-2) and TRBJ2-1, with 11 bases lining up with TRBD2. V was pared by 6 bases and J by 8 bases, with 6 bases of the junction left unmatched. The length of the CDR3 is 14 residues. The V gene's germline CDR1 is LGHDT and CDR2 YNNKEL (reference sequence). CDR3 loop: CASRGLAAGDEQFF. The CDR3 DNA sequence: TGTGCCAGCAGGGGACTAGCGGCTGGCGATGAGCAGTTCTTC.

V and J are TRBV9 and TRBJ1-2; D may be TRBD1 (5 bases). Germline CDR1 and CDR2: SGDLS and YYNGEE. V gave up 3 bases and J gave up 5 bases, with 11 bases separating them. This CDR3 region has 13 residues. The DNA of the CDR3 is TGTGCCAGCAGCGCCGCGGGGCTGTATGGCTACACCTTC. Amino acid sequence: CASSAAGLYGYTF.

This sequence joins TRBV5-1 and TRBJ1-4; TRBD1 agrees at 8 bases. This CDR3 region has 11 residues. CDR1 is SGHRS and CDR2 is YFSETQ in the germline V gene. V trimming: 4 bases; J trimming: 12 bases; junction bases outside the gene matches: 2. Written as DNA, the CDR3 is TGCGCCAGCAGCGGACAGGGCGAACTGTTTTTT. It yields the protein CASSGQGELFF.

The chain couples TRBV5-4 to TRBJ2-7; 9 bases fit TRBD1. The V gene's germline CDR1 is SGHNT and CDR2 YYREEE (reference sequence). V lost 3 bases, J lost 2 bases, and 3 bases stayed unmatched. CDR3 length equals 14 residues. This CDR3 reads CASSSTGGAYEQYF. The CDR3 DNA reads TGTGCCAGCAGCTCGACAGGGGGGGCCTACGAGCAGTACTTC.

The CDR3 DNA reads as TGTGCCAGCAGACAGGGGGGACTCGTCCCCTACAATGAGCAGTTCTTC. The encoded protein is CASRQGGLVPYNEQFF. The chain is built from TRBV3-1 (or the pseudogene TRBV3-2) and TRBJ2-1, with TRBD1 matching 8 bases. Germline CDR1 is LGHDT and CDR2 is YNNKEL (reference sequence). J lost 2 bases, V lost 6 bases, and 9 bases had no gene match. CDR3 length: 16 amino acids.

The chain couples TRBV9 to TRBJ2-5, with 8 bases that match TRBD1. This CDR3 is 15 amino acids long. Germline V lookup: CDR1 SGDLS, CDR2 YYNGEE. J was trimmed by 5 bases and V by 4 bases; bases with no gene match: 10. The CDR3 here is CASSPKPTGVETQYF. The CDR3 bases are TGTGCCAGCAGCCCAAAACCGACAGGGGTGGAGACCCAGTACTTC.

The chain carries TRBV19 and TRBJ2-3, with 9 bases aligning to TRBD2. CDR3 length equals 19 residues. CDR1 and CDR2 from the germline V gene are LNHDA and SQIVND (reference sequence). V lost 0 bases and J lost 2; bases outside the gene matches: 12. DNA of the CDR3: TGTGCCAGTAGTATAGAGGCTAGCGGGAAAGTGGGCCACACAGATACGCAGTATTTT. This encodes CASSIEASGKVGHTDTQYF.

J is TRBJ2-7 and V is TRBV28; 10 bases align to TRBD2. From germline, CDR1 is MDHEN and CDR2 SYDVKM. The ends lost 11 bases at V and 0 bases at J; junction bases unmatched: 4. This CDR3 contains 13 residues. CDR3 in amino acids: CAGSSGGSYEQYF. CDR3 coding DNA: TGTGCCGGATCTAGCGGGGGCTCCTACGAGCAGTACTTC.

This clone came up once. The chain is built from TRBV2 and TRBJ1-2; a possible D gene is TRBD1 (6 bases). V lost 6 bases and J 14 bases, leaving 13 bases between the germline ends. The CDR3 runs to 10 residues. CDR1 is SNHLY and CDR2 is FYNNEI in the germline V gene. The CDR3 bases are TGTGCCAGCAGGTTAATGGGGGCAACCTTC. Protein: CASRLMGATF.

The V call is TRBV7-2, the J call TRBJ2-3; D unclear. Germline CDR1 is SGHTA and CDR2 is FQGNSA. The germline V and J ends were trimmed by 5 bases and 2 bases, with 5 bases remaining between them. This CDR3 comprises 12 residues. CDR3 sequence reads: CASSTYTDTQYF. CDR3 DNA sequence: TGTGCCAGCAGCACCTACACAGATACGCAGTATTTT. The full variable domain, its missing parts supplied by reference TRBV7-2 and TRBJ2-3, is GAGVSQSPSNKVTEKGKDVELRCDPISGHTALYWYRQSLGQGLEFLIYFQGNSAPDKSGLPSDRFSAERTGGSVSTLTIQRTQQEDSAVYLCASSTYTDTQYFGPGTRLTVL.

The genes are TRBV18 and TRBJ1-2, with D possibly TRBD1 on 5 matching bases. V lost 6 bases to trimming and J lost 2 bases, with 19 bases between them. This CDR3 spans 16 amino acids. Germline CDR1 KGHSH, CDR2 LQKENI. The CDR3 nucleotides read TGTGCCAGCTCCAAAGTGGGGGGTAATTTGAACTATGGCTACACCTTC. Protein product: CASSKVGGNLNYGYTF.

The chain employs TRBV28 and TRBJ1-5; TRBD1 aligns across 8 bases. CDR1 is MDHEN, CDR2 SYDVKM, per germline. J gave up 5 bases and V 7 bases, and 7 bases lay outside the gene matches. This CDR3 region has 14 residues. DNA of the CDR3: TGTGCCAGCACCAATGGACAGGGCCATCAGCCCCAGCATTTT. Amino acid sequence: CASTNGQGHQPQHF. The variable domain in full, with the rest retrieved from reference TRBV28 and TRBJ1-5, is DVKVTQSSRYLVKRTGEKVFLECVQDMDHENMFWYRQDPGLGLRLIYFSYDVKMKEKGDIPEGYSVSREKKERFSLILESASTNQTSMYLCASTNGQGHQPQHFGDGTRLSIL.

This clone has just one count. V usage is TRBV5-1 and J usage is TRBJ2-3; 7 nucleotides align to TRBD2. CDR1 is SGHRS and CDR2 is YFSETQ in the germline V gene. This CDR3 contains 15 residues. With 2 bases clipped from V and 2 bases from J, the junction kept 5 bases outside the gene matches. The CDR3 sequence: CASSFTSENTDTQYF. The CDR3 DNA is TGCGCCAGCAGCTTTACTAGCGAAAACACAGATACGCAGTATTTT.

The chain carries TRBV6-2 or TRBV6-3 and TRBJ2-7; no firm D call. The ends were cut back, 3 bases at V and 2 bases at J, with 14 bases in the middle. Germline loops: CDR1 MNHEY, CDR2 SVGEGT. The CDR3 has 15 residues. This CDR3 reads CASSYHDLRTYEQYF. The CDR3 region has the DNA TGTGCCAGCAGTTATCATGACCTCAGGACCTACGAGCAGTACTTC.

The gene calls are TRBV4-3 and TRBJ1-2; D may be TRBD1 (6 bases). The CDR3 spans 16 residues. V was shortened by 4 bases and J by 2 bases, with 17 bases between the two germline ends. CDR1 is LGHNA and CDR2 is YSLEER in the germline V gene. The CDR3 nucleotides read TGCGCCAGCAGCCCCGCCCTCAGGGGAAGGAACTATGGCTACACCTTC. Protein sequence: CASSPALRGRNYGYTF.

The DNA for the CDR3 is TGTGCCACCAGCAGAGGGGAGACTAGTAGGCAAGAGACCCAGTACTTC. This sequence encodes CATSRGETSRQETQYF. The chain has TRBV15 and TRBJ2-5, with a possible D match to TRBD2 (6 bases). Trimming removed 1 base from V and 2 bases from J, with 14 bases in between. Germline V gene sequence: CDR1 LNHNV, CDR2 YYDKDF (reference sequence). The CDR3 spans 16 residues.

The chain is built from TRBV5-1 and TRBJ2-7; 8 nucleotides line up with TRBD1. The trim removed 5 bases at V and 2 bases at J, leaving 9 bases unmatched. CDR1 SGHRS and CDR2 YFSETQ come from the germline V gene. The CDR3 runs to 15 residues. CDR3 region: CASRKFRTGTYEQYF. Written as DNA, the CDR3 is TGCGCCAGCAGAAAATTTAGGACAGGGACCTACGAGCAGTACTTC.

This chain links TRBV12-5 with TRBJ1-2; TRBD1 agrees at 8 bases. J was trimmed by 3 bases and V by 0 bases; bases with no gene match: 9. Germline V CDR1 and CDR2: LGHNT, FRNRAP. The CDR3 sequence is 17 residues long. The CDR3 protein is CASGLVREQGEDYGYTF. CDR3 in DNA: TGTGCTAGTGGTTTGGTACGTGAACAGGGGGAGGACTATGGCTACACCTTC.

This sequence joins TRBV7-9 and TRBJ1-4; unclear D gene. This CDR3 has 11 amino acids. The germline V gene encodes CDR1 SEHNR and CDR2 FQNEAQ (reference sequence). The V end was cut by 5 bases, the J end by 12 bases, with 10 bases between. CDR3 amino acids: CASSRLGELFF. The CDR3, as DNA: TGTGCCAGCAGCCGCCTCGGGGAACTGTTTTTT.